These T cell receptor beta chains were read from a single sample in a study of blood T cells in healthy people across ages. MiXCR was run by TCRdb on the 5' RACE reads, yielding one entry per CDR3 protein. The data hold fewer than 900,000 distinct CDR3 sequences, with 35% to 40% observed a single time. The source material was blood. These receptors originate from a man aged 18 to 29 in good health. Each CDR3 is given with its conserved first and last residue. The order of the fields is D gene, clone size, V gene, J gene, CDR3 protein, CDR3 DNA. A D gene is named only where the DNA matches it firmly. Clone size is stated in some rows and not others, as once, few, many or a class when expanded.

D gene: TRBD2
clone size: NA
V gene: TRBV5-5
J gene: TRBJ2-2
CDR3 protein: CASTRGAGIGTGELFF
CDR3 DNA: TGTGCCAGCACGCGGGGGGCTGGCATCGGCACCGGGGAGCTGTTTTTT

D gene: NA
clone size: NA
V gene: TRBV5-1
J gene: TRBJ1-1
CDR3 protein: CASSQGLMNTEAFF
CDR3 DNA: TGCGCCAGCAGCCAGGGACTGATGAACACTGAAGCTTTCTTT

D gene: NA
clone size: many
V gene: TRBV25-1
J gene: TRBJ2-4
CDR3 protein: CASRDSNIQYF
CDR3 DNA: TGTGCCAGCCGCGACAGTAACATTCAGTACTTC

D gene: NA
clone size: many
V gene: TRBV4-3
J gene: TRBJ2-1
CDR3 protein: CASSQGSLEQFF
CDR3 DNA: TGCGCCAGCAGCCAAGGATCTCTGGAGCAGTTCTTC

D gene: TRBD2
clone size: NA
V gene: TRBV5-1
J gene: TRBJ2-1
CDR3 protein: CASSLRAGGPAEQFF
CDR3 DNA: TGCGCCAGCAGCTTGCGGGCGGGGGGGCCGGCTGAGCAGTTCTTC

D gene: TRBD1
clone size: many
V gene: TRBV24-1
J gene: TRBJ1-2
CDR3 protein: CATSDPGQGQENYGYTF
CDR3 DNA: TGTGCCACCAGTGACCCGGGACAGGGCCAGGAGAACTATGGCTACACCTTC

D gene: NA
clone size: many
V gene: TRBV7-3
J gene: TRBJ1-2
CDR3 protein: CASGTFSYGYTF
CDR3 DNA: TGTGCCAGCGGGACGTTCTCCTATGGCTACACCTTC

D gene: NA
clone size: few
V gene: TRBV7-9
J gene: TRBJ2-3
CDR3 protein: CASSLTGRDTQYF
CDR3 DNA: TGTGCCAGCAGCTTGACAGGTCGAGATACGCAGTATTTT

D gene: NA
clone size: few
V gene: TRBV20-1
J gene: TRBJ1-2
CDR3 protein: CSARRQAYGYTF
CDR3 DNA: TGCAGTGCTAGAAGACAGGCCTATGGCTACACCTTC

D gene: NA
clone size: few
V gene: TRBV5-1
J gene: TRBJ1-2
CDR3 protein: CASSSDPADGYTF
CDR3 DNA: TGCGCCAGCAGCTCGGACCCGGCGGATGGCTACACCTTC

D gene: NA
clone size: many
V gene: TRBV20-1
J gene: TRBJ2-5
CDR3 protein: CSASGGETQYF
CDR3 DNA: TGCAGTGCTAGCGGGGGAGAGACCCAGTACTTC

D gene: NA
clone size: NA
V gene: TRBV10-3
J gene: TRBJ1-5
CDR3 protein: CAISEEGVSNRPQHF
CDR3 DNA: TGTGCCATCAGTGAAGAGGGGGTGAGCAATCGGCCCCAGCATTTT

D gene: TRBD2
clone size: few
V gene: TRBV7-2
J gene: TRBJ2-1
CDR3 protein: CASSLDLAGGSEFF
CDR3 DNA: TGTGCCAGCAGCTTAGATCTAGCGGGGGGATCGGAGTTCTTC

D gene: TRBD1
clone size: NA
V gene: TRBV7-2
J gene: TRBJ2-1
CDR3 protein: CASSFRDRSNEQFF
CDR3 DNA: TGTGCCAGCAGCTTCCGGGACAGAAGCAATGAGCAGTTCTTC

D gene: TRBD1
clone size: few
V gene: TRBV6-5
J gene: TRBJ1-2
CDR3 protein: CASRSPGQAYGYTF
CDR3 DNA: TGTGCCAGCAGGTCCCCGGGACAGGCCTATGGCTACACCTTC

D gene: NA
clone size: many
V gene: TRBV12-3/TRBV12-4
J gene: TRBJ2-7
CDR3 protein: CASSPHTTARFGSEQYF
CDR3 DNA: TGTGCCAGCAGTCCCCATACAACAGCAAGGTTCGGGAGCGAGCAGTACTTC

D gene: NA
clone size: NA
V gene: TRBV12-3/TRBV12-4
J gene: TRBJ2-5
CDR3 protein: CASAPAEETQYF
CDR3 DNA: TGTGCCAGTGCACCGGCGGAAGAGACCCAGTACTTC

D gene: NA
clone size: once
V gene: TRBV9
J gene: TRBJ2-2
CDR3 protein: CASSVGGGLAAGELFF
CDR3 DNA: TGTGCCAGCAGCGTAGGTGGGGGGCTAGCCGCCGGGGAGCTGTTTTTT

D gene: NA
clone size: once
V gene: TRBV20-1
J gene: TRBJ1-6
CDR3 protein: CSARVSDNSPLHF
CDR3 DNA: TGCAGTGCTAGAGTCAGCGATAATTCACCCCTCCACTTT

D gene: NA
clone size: NA
V gene: TRBV27
J gene: TRBJ2-1
CDR3 protein: CASSPRPRGLGQFF
CDR3 DNA: TGTGCCAGCAGTCCCAGACCCAGGGGTCTTGGGCAGTTCTTC

D gene: TRBD1
clone size: few
V gene: TRBV10-2
J gene: TRBJ2-1
CDR3 protein: CASSGTGGPNEQFF
CDR3 DNA: TGCGCCAGCAGTGGGACAGGGGGGCCCAATGAGCAGTTCTTC

D gene: NA
clone size: many
V gene: TRBV7-2
J gene: TRBJ2-1
CDR3 protein: CASSFGFVNEQFF
CDR3 DNA: TGTGCCAGCAGCTTCGGATTTGTAAATGAGCAGTTCTTC

D gene: NA
clone size: NA
V gene: TRBV20-1
J gene: TRBJ2-1
CDR3 protein: CSASEGTAEQFF
CDR3 DNA: TGCAGTGCTTCAGAGGGGACGGCGGAGCAGTTCTTC

D gene: TRBD2
clone size: few
V gene: TRBV10-3
J gene: TRBJ2-1
CDR3 protein: CAITGGGEYNEQFF
CDR3 DNA: TGTGCCATCACTGGCGGGGGGGAATACAATGAGCAGTTCTTC

D gene: NA
clone size: few
V gene: TRBV5-1
J gene: TRBJ1-4
CDR3 protein: CASRLEDTNEKLFF
CDR3 DNA: TGCGCCAGCAGGTTAGAAGACACTAATGAAAAACTGTTTTTT

D gene: NA
clone size: NA
V gene: TRBV7-2
J gene: TRBJ1-5
CDR3 protein: CASSNMGPVQPQHF
CDR3 DNA: TGTGCCAGCAGCAACATGGGGCCAGTTCAGCCCCAGCATTTT

D gene: TRBD2
clone size: many
V gene: TRBV20-1
J gene: TRBJ2-5
CDR3 protein: CSARGLAGEYF
CDR3 DNA: TGCAGTGCGAGAGGGCTAGCGGGGGAGTACTTC

D gene: NA
clone size: NA
V gene: TRBV9
J gene: TRBJ1-1
CDR3 protein: CASSVGVGAENTEAFF
CDR3 DNA: TGTGCCAGCAGCGTAGGGGTAGGGGCAGAGAACACTGAAGCTTTCTTT

D gene: TRBD2
clone size: many
V gene: TRBV4-3
J gene: TRBJ2-3
CDR3 protein: CASSQTSGNTDTQYF
CDR3 DNA: TGCGCCAGCAGCCAAACTAGCGGGAACACAGATACGCAGTATTTT